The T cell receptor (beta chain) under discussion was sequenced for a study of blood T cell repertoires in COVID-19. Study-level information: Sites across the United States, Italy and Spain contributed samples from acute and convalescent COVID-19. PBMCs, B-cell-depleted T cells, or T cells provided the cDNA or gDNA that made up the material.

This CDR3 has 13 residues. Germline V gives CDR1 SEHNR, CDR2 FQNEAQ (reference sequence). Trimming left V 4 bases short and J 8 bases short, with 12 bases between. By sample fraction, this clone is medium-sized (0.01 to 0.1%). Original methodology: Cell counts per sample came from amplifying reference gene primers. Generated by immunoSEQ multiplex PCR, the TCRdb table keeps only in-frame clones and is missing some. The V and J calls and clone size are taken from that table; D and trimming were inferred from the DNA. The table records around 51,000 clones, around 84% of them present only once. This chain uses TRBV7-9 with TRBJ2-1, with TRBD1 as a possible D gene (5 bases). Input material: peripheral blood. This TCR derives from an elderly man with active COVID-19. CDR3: CASSSPQGHEQFF. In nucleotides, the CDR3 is TGTGCCAGCAGCTCGCCTCAGGGCCATGAGCAGTTCTTC.